One sample yielded the 8 T cell receptor beta chains listed below, sequenced in a study of cytomegalovirus exposure and HLA in healthy donors. The PCR used 60 Vbeta and 13 Jbeta primers. The data were produced by immunoSEQ multiplex PCR, yet TCRdb's version contains in-frame clones alone and is incomplete. The sample lists over 150,000 clones, 74% occurring once. The sequencing input was PBMCs. Receptors were obtained from a man aged 25 to 40 in good health and CMV-seronegative.

The V gene is TRBV5-1, the J gene TRBJ2-2; D uncertain. Trimming took 0 bases from V and 2 from J, leaving 8 bases between them. Looked up from germline, CDR1 is SGHRS and CDR2 is YFSETQ. The CDR3 extends over 15 amino acids. In DNA form, the CDR3 reads TGCGCCAGCAGCTTGGAGACTGCTAACACCGGGGAGCTGTTTTTT. Its translation is CASSLETANTGELFF.

The rearrangement uses TRBV19 and TRBJ1-5; 12 nucleotides align to TRBD1. From germline, CDR1 is LNHDA and CDR2 SQIVND (reference sequence). With 4 bases clipped from V and 4 bases from J, the junction kept 8 bases outside the gene matches. The CDR3 contains 17 residues. In DNA, the CDR3 is TGTGCCAGTAGTAATACCGGGACAGGGGGCCGGAATCAGCCCCAGCATTTT. It codes for CASSNTGTGGRNQPQHF.

In DNA, the CDR3 is TGCAGCGCCGTTAGAGCGAACACTGAAGCTTTCTTT. Its translation: CSAVRANTEAFF. The rearrangement joins TRBV29-1 to TRBJ1-1; D is unresolved. This CDR3 has 12 residues. The V gene's germline CDR1 is SQVTM and CDR2 ANQGSEA. V was cut by 7 bases and J by 1 base, with 10 bases left in between.

The V call is TRBV19, the J call TRBJ1-2; 7 bases agree with TRBD1. The CDR3 extends over 14 amino acids. J gave up 4 bases and V 6 bases, and 8 bases lay outside the gene matches. The V gene's germline CDR1 is LNHDA and CDR2 SQIVND (reference sequence). The CDR3 DNA sequence: TGTGCCAGTAGAAAGACAGGGACTAGCTATGGCTACACCTTC. This gives the protein CASRKTGTSYGYTF.

This clone was seen just once. V gene TRBV27 combines with J gene TRBJ2-7; 8 bases align to TRBD1. This CDR3 has 14 residues. Unmatched junction bases numbered 6, after V lost 4 bases and J lost 4 bases. CDR1 and CDR2 from the germline V gene are MNHEY and SMNVEV (reference sequence). CDR3 DNA sequence: TGTGCCAGCAGTTACCGGACAGGGAGTTACGAGCAGTACTTC. Translation: CASSYRTGSYEQYF.

CDR3 bases: TGTGCCAGCAGTTACCAGGACAGTTCTGAAGCTTTCTTT. This encodes CASSYQDSSEAFF. The chain is built from TRBV6-5 and TRBJ1-1, with a possible D match to TRBD1 (6 bases). CDR1 MNHEY and CDR2 SVGAGI come from the germline V gene. This CDR3 region has 13 residues. V lost 2 bases, J lost 6 bases, and 10 bases lay in between.

This chain links TRBV28 with TRBJ2-7; possible D gene TRBD2, 7 bases. The CDR3 extends over 15 amino acids. V lost 2 bases to trimming and J lost 6 bases, with 17 bases between them. The V gene's germline CDR1 is MDHEN and CDR2 SYDVKM. CDR3 region: CASSLAGAMAGEQYF. As DNA, the CDR3 is TGTGCCAGCAGTTTAGCGGGGGCCATGGCGGGCGAGCAGTACTTC.

The chain has TRBV28 and TRBJ1-2, with a tentative D call TRBD1 (6 bases). The ends were cut back, 6 bases at V and 0 bases at J, with 14 bases in the middle. Germline V gene sequence: CDR1 MDHEN, CDR2 SYDVKM. This CDR3 has 15 residues. The CDR3 sequence is CASSGPGTSNYGYTF. The DNA of the CDR3 is TGTGCCAGCAGCGGGCCAGGGACATCTAACTATGGCTACACCTTC.